The rows below give T cell receptor beta chains drawn from one sample of a study of blood T cell repertoires in COVID-19. Measured with immunoSEQ multiplex PCR; TCRdb has only the in-frame clones, and not every one. The sample holds more than 65,000 clones, around 91% seen once. The sequenced material came from peripheral blood. The receptors here all came from a human donor in a cohort sampled during active COVID-19. Each CDR3 is given with its conserved first and last residue. A D gene is named only where the DNA matches it firmly. Where a row states a size, it is once, few, many or the class of an expanded clone; other rows omit it.

V gene,clone size,J gene,D gene,CDR3 protein,CDR3 DNA
TRBV7-6,NA,TRBJ1-6,NA,CASSLGQGISYNSPLHF,TGTGCCAGCAGCTTAGGCCAGGGAATCTCCTATAATTCACCCCTCCACTTT
TRBV4-1,NA,TRBJ1-2,NA,CASSPTGGGIYGYTF,TGCGCCAGCAGCCCCACGGGGGGTGGCATCTATGGCTACACCTTC
TRBV5-1,NA,TRBJ2-7,TRBD1,CASSMDRSEQYF,TGCGCCAGCAGCATGGACAGGTCCGAGCAGTACTTC
TRBV5-3,NA,TRBJ2-3,TRBD2,CARSLGTSGGLTDTQYF,TGTGCCAGAAGCTTAGGGACTAGCGGGGGTTTAACAGATACGCAGTATTTT
TRBV29-1,NA,TRBJ1-1,NA,CSVDLRGLAFF,TGCAGCGTGGACCTTAGAGGGTTAGCTTTCTTT
TRBV7-3,NA,TRBJ2-2,NA,CASSKASIGGEAGELFF,TGTGCCAGCAGCAAAGCGAGTATCGGAGGGGAAGCCGGGGAGCTGTTTTTT
TRBV5-5,NA,TRBJ1-4,NA,CASSLAGSVNEKLFF,TGTGCCAGCAGCTTGGCTGGGAGCGTGAATGAAAAACTGTTTTTT
TRBV5-1,few,TRBJ1-2,NA,CASSGDRENYGYTF,TGCGCCAGCAGTGGGGATCGGGAGAACTATGGCTACACCTTC
TRBV5-8,NA,TRBJ1-5,NA,CASSLVGGRQPQHF,TGTGCCAGCAGCTTGGTGGGGGGAAGACAGCCCCAGCATTTT
TRBV7-2,NA,TRBJ2-1,TRBD2,CASSLSSVGLAVDEQFF,TGTGCCAGCAGCTTATCTTCGGTGGGACTAGCTGTGGATGAGCAGTTCTTC
TRBV2,NA,TRBJ1-2,NA,CASLVNADVVEGYTF,TGTGCCAGCCTAGTAAACGCCGACGTAGTCGAAGGCTACACCTTC
TRBV6-5,NA,TRBJ2-6,NA,CASSYAGVGANVLTF,TGTGCCAGCAGTTACGCCGGGGTGGGGGCCAACGTCCTGACTTTC
TRBV5-6,NA,TRBJ1-6,NA,CASSATGSSYNSPLHF,TGTGCCAGTTCCGCCACAGGGAGCTCCTATAATTCACCCCTCCACTTT